This TCR beta chain is from a study of PD-1 blockade in classical Hodgkin lymphoma. Trimming removed 0 bases from V and 4 bases from J; junction bases left unmatched: 5. The CDR3 covers 18 residues. The germline V gene encodes CDR1 SGHAT and CDR2 FQNNGV. As to time point: newly diagnosed, previously untreated cHL patient sample. Isolation of CD4+ T cells from thawed PBMCs was performed by magnetic negative selection. TCRdb's table, derived via immunoSEQ multiplex PCR, lists solely in-frame clones and lacks some. This repertoire shows some 35,000 clones, around 88% found once; its top ten account for over 0.2%.

The sample taken for sequencing was CD4+ T cells from blood. The chain has TRBV11-2 and TRBJ2-6, with 11 bases that match TRBD2. The receptor was isolated from a human donor with classical Hodgkin lymphoma. The CDR3 is CASSLEGLAGGGANVLTF. CDR3 coding DNA: TGTGCCAGCAGCTTAGAGGGCCTAGCGGGGGGAGGGGCCAACGTCCTGACTTTC.